The text below deals with one TCR beta chain. Its antigen is still unknown. One end of the junction fails to match germline, which may point to a read error. This sample stems from a study of cytomegalovirus exposure and HLA in healthy donors. Use of 60 Vbeta and 13 Jbeta primers characterized the PCR. The data were produced by immunoSEQ multiplex PCR, yet TCRdb's version contains in-frame clones alone and is incomplete. The repertoire shows more than 140,000 clones; the top ten hold about 2.2%. Germline V gene sequence: CDR1 SGHKS, CDR2 YYEKEE (reference sequence). The CDR3 loop spans 17 amino acids. Notes on the study in general: As a later analysis revealed, the rate of TCR association differed by HLA locus, with DRB1 most and HLA-C fewest.

Nominally healthy donors were sampled, though unrecorded immune exposures were likely. The sequenced material came from PBMCs. The TCR was taken from a woman younger than 30 in good health and CMV-seronegative. J is TRBJ1-5 and V is TRBV5-5, with a possible D match to TRBD1 (6 bases). CDR3 sequence: CASSLALQGSSNQPQHF. CDR3 DNA: TGTGCCAGCAGTTTGGCCCTTCAGGGGAGTAGCAATCAGCCCCAGCATTTT. The whole variable domain, remainder taken from reference TRBV5-5 and TRBJ1-5, is DAGVTQSPTHLIKTRGQQVTLRCSPISGHKSVSWYQQVLGQGPQFIFQYYEKEERGRGNFPDRFSARQFPNYSSELNVNALLLGDSALYLCASSLALQGSSNQPQHFGDGTRLSIL.